The 17 T cell receptor beta chains presented below share a single source sample, sequenced in a study of T cells in Graves' hyperthyroidism and ophthalmopathy. Researchers took RNA transcripts and amplified the TCR beta CDR3 regions from them. Researchers ran a first-round RT-PCR on the TCR CDR3 using the HTBI primer set. Via MiXCR, TCRdb re-called the multiplex PCR reads, giving one row per CDR3 protein. The table records over 500,000 distinct CDR3 sequences, less than 15% of them present only once. Sequencing was carried out using blood. The source of these receptors is a woman aged 35 to 49 with Graves' hyperthyroidism.

Comments on this clonotype: Without the conserved terminal phenylalanine or tryptophan, this CDR3 likely stems from a read error. The rearrangement links TRBV3-1 to TRBJ2-2; 8 bases are a match to TRBD1. The CDR3 is made up of 18 amino acids. The germline V gene encodes CDR1 LGHDT and CDR2 YNNKEL (reference sequence). CDR3 amino acids: CASSLDPGTGDFTGGLFL. The CDR3 DNA reads TGTGCCAGCAGCCTCGACCCGGGGACAGGAGACTTTACCGGGGGGCTGTTTTTA.

The genes are TRBV29-1 and TRBJ1-2, with D hard to call. V lost 3 bases and J lost 10, with 6 bases in between. The CDR3 has 9 residues. Germline assignment: CDR1 SQVTM and CDR2 ANQGSEA. The CDR3 spells CSVEEDYTF. The CDR3 DNA reads TGCAGCGTTGAGGAAGACTACACCTTC.

In its sample, this clonotype was seen many times. The chain combines TRBV6-1 with TRBJ2-7, with 8 positions matching TRBD1. After removal of 3 bases from V and 2 bases from J, the junction contained 6 bases not matched to a gene. CDR3 size: 15 residues. Looked up from germline, CDR1 is MNHNS and CDR2 is SASEGT. DNA of the CDR3: TGTGCCAGCAGTGATCGGACAGGGCCCACCTACGAGCAGTACTTC. Translation gives CASSDRTGPTYEQYF.

In its sample, this clonotype was seen many times. The gene calls are TRBV6-2 or TRBV6-3 and TRBJ2-7; TRBD2 might be the D (6 bases). The V gene lost 7 bases and the J gene lost 3 bases, with 19 bases spanning the gap. Germline V CDR1 and CDR2: MNHEY, SVGEGT. The CDR3 consists of 15 residues. The CDR3 nucleotides are TGTGCCAGCACTCTGACGGGGGACTGGTACTACGAGCAGTACTTC. This codes for CASTLTGDWYYEQYF.

The gene calls are TRBV20-1 and TRBJ2-7; TRBD2 aligns across 7 bases. V lost 2 bases and J lost 2; bases outside the gene matches: 6. The CDR3 extends over 14 amino acids. Per the germline V gene, CDR1 is DFQATT and CDR2 is SNEGSKA (reference sequence). The DNA for the CDR3 is TGCAGTGCTAGATCCGGGACTAACCCCTACGAGCAGTACTTC. Translating it yields CSARSGTNPYEQYF.

This clonotype was observed at least ten times. The chain links TRBV6-1 to TRBJ1-4; TRBD1 might be the D (5 bases). Germline loops: CDR1 MNHNS, CDR2 SASEGT. Between the trimmed V and J ends, which lost 1 base and 10 bases, there was a span of 10 bases. The CDR3 has 13 amino acids. This CDR3 reads CASSEGGARKLFF. CDR3 DNA sequence: TGTGCCAGCAGTGAAGGGGGCGCGCGAAAACTGTTTTTT.

The table lists this clonotype with many counts. The chain couples TRBV18 to TRBJ1-1; no firm D call. The CDR3 has 15 amino acids. Germline CDR1 and CDR2: KGHSH and LQKENI. The germline V and J ends were trimmed by 3 bases and 1 base, with 12 bases remaining between them. CDR3 region: CASSPVYGKNTEAFF. The CDR3 region has the DNA TGTGCCAGCTCACCGGTTTACGGAAAGAACACTGAAGCTTTCTTT.

This clonotype occurred a few times. The CDR3 reads CASSPAAGGLGETQYF. In nucleotides, the CDR3 is TGCGCCAGCAGCCCGGCTGCGGGAGGACTCGGGGAGACCCAGTACTTC. The gene calls are TRBV5-1 and TRBJ2-5; 8 nucleotides line up with TRBD2. V was clipped by 4 bases and J by 5 bases; unmatched bases: 13. The CDR3 is 16 amino acids. Germline lookup yields CDR1 SGHRS and CDR2 YFSETQ.

This clonotype was seen only a few times. The chain couples TRBV6-1 to TRBJ2-7; 14 bases are shared with TRBD2. The CDR3 has 17 residues. After removal of 6 bases from V and 2 bases from J, the junction contained 9 bases not matched to a gene. Per the germline V gene, CDR1 is MNHNS and CDR2 is SASEGT. CDR3 bases: TGTGCCAGCAGCCGCGGGACTAGCGGGAGTGGGGCCTACGAGCAGTACTTC. Amino acid sequence: CASSRGTSGSGAYEQYF.

There are a few counts of this clonotype. The rearrangement joins TRBV5-6 to TRBJ2-7; TRBD1 matches at 9 bases. J was trimmed by 6 bases and V by 3 bases; bases with no gene match: 10. CDR3 length equals 15 residues. Germline CDR1 reads SGHDT; CDR2 reads YYEEEE. DNA of the CDR3: TGTGCCAGCAGCTACATGGGACAGGGTTCCCTCGAGCAGTACTTC. This codes for CASSYMGQGSLEQYF. Together with reference TRBV5-6 and TRBJ2-7, the CDR3 gives the full variable domain: DAGVTQSPTHLIKTRGQQVTLRCSPKSGHDTVSWYQQALGQGPQFIFQYYEEEERQRGNFPDRFSGHQFPNYSSELNVNALLLGDSALYLCASSYMGQGSLEQYFGPGTRLTVT.

This clonotype has at least ten counts. The chain links TRBV18 to TRBJ2-1; 12 positions agree with TRBD2. Germline CDR1 is KGHSH and CDR2 is LQKENI. After removal of 4 bases from V and 8 bases from J, the junction contained 6 bases not matched to a gene. The CDR3 runs to 15 residues. The CDR3 DNA sequence: TGTGCCAGCTCACAGACTAGCGGGAGAGGCGATGAGCAGTTCTTC. Residues: CASSQTSGRGDEQFF.

The chain joins TRBV6-1 to TRBJ2-3, with 9 bases lining up with TRBD1. Trimming removed 6 bases from V and 2 bases from J; junction bases left unmatched: 6. Germline lookup yields CDR1 MNHNS and CDR2 SASEGT. The CDR3 runs to 15 residues. CDR3 sequence reads: CASRVGQGNTDTQYF. In DNA, the CDR3 is TGTGCCAGCAGGGTGGGACAGGGAAACACAGATACGCAGTATTTT.

This chain links TRBV20-1 with TRBJ1-4, with TRBD1 matching over 8 bases. Trimming cost V 6 bases and J 1 base; bases outside gene matches: 4. Germline V CDR1 and CDR2: DFQATT, SNEGSKA (reference sequence). The CDR3 loop spans 14 amino acids. CDR3 amino acids: CSAEGQGTNEKLFF. In DNA, the CDR3 is TGCAGTGCAGAAGGACAGGGAACTAATGAAAAACTGTTTTTT.

This clonotype was counted a few times. The V call is TRBV6-5, the J call TRBJ2-1; 8 nucleotides agree with TRBD2. Per germline, CDR1 MNHEY and CDR2 SVGAGI. The ends lost 7 bases at V and 6 bases at J; junction bases unmatched: 5. CDR3 length equals 13 residues. DNA for the CDR3: TGTGCCAGCAAGACTAGCGCCCTCAATGAGCAGTTCTTC. It yields the protein CASKTSALNEQFF.

In the case of this clonotype: Its ends do not fully match the called genes, so a read error is possible. The J gene is TRBJ2-1, the V gene TRBV6-9; 8 nucleotides align to TRBD2. The CDR3 length is 13 residues. Germline CDR1 and CDR2: MNHGY and SVAAGI. CDR3 in DNA: TGCGCCAGCGGGGGACTATCTTACAATGAGCAGTTCTTC. This sequence encodes CASGGLSYNEQFF.

Many counts were recorded for this clonotype. The chain couples TRBV12-3 or TRBV12-4 to TRBJ1-6; 7 bases are shared with TRBD1. V lost 7 bases to trimming and J lost 5 bases; unmatched junction nucleotides: 8. The length of the CDR3 is 15 residues. The CDR3 here is CASKNRGPNNSPLHF. The CDR3 DNA follows: TGTGCCAGCAAAAACAGGGGACCCAATAATTCACCCCTCCACTTT.

This clonotype was observed at least ten times. This sequence joins TRBV7-8 and TRBJ1-2; no clear D gene. In germline, CDR1 is SGHVS, CDR2 FQNEAQ. The CDR3 sequence is 15 residues long. V was trimmed by 0 bases and J by 4 bases, leaving 12 bases between them. In DNA, the CDR3 is TGTGCCAGCAGCTTAGCCGCAGGCGATACCTATGGCTACACCTTC. Translation: CASSLAAGDTYGYTF.